One and the same sample provided the 8 T cell receptor beta chains below, sequenced in a study of cytomegalovirus exposure and HLA in healthy donors. Amplification used 60 Vbeta primers and 13 Jbeta primers. The assay was immunoSEQ multiplex PCR, and TCRdb's table has in-frame clones only and misses some. This table holds some 140,000 clones, approximately 60% found once. Sequencing was done on a sample of PBMCs. The receptors stem from a human donor in good health.

This chain connects TRBV19 to TRBJ2-1; 12 bases are a match to TRBD2. This CDR3 is 18 amino acids long. Germline trimming cut 3 bases from V and 6 bases from J; bases unmatched to any gene: 12. Germline CDR1 is LNHDA and CDR2 is SQIVND (reference sequence). The CDR3 loop reads CASSIGGLAGRGGNEQFF. CDR3 in DNA: TGTGCCAGTAGTATTGGGGGACTAGCGGGCCGAGGGGGCAATGAGCAGTTCTTC.

This chain joins TRBV7-6 and TRBJ2-1; TRBD2 matches at 10 bases. Germline values: CDR1 SGHVS, CDR2 FNYEAQ. The CDR3 contains 16 residues. V lost 5 bases to trimming and J lost 2 bases; unmatched junction nucleotides: 6. For the CDR3, the DNA is TGTGCCAGCAGCCTAACACTAGCGGGACCCTACAATGAGCAGTTCTTC. Translating it yields CASSLTLAGPYNEQFF.

The chain links TRBV15 to TRBJ2-7; 8 positions match TRBD1. There are 16 residues in the CDR3. From germline, CDR1 is LNHNV and CDR2 YYDKDF (reference sequence). V trimming: 2 bases; J trimming: 1 base; junction bases outside the gene matches: 7. The CDR3 loop reads CATSRRGQGGSYEQYF. CDR3 DNA sequence: TGTGCCACCAGCAGACGCGGACAGGGCGGGTCCTACGAGCAGTACTTC.

The genes are TRBV27 and TRBJ2-5, with 8 bases matching TRBD1. The CDR3 sequence is 18 residues long. Germline V gene lookup returns CDR1 MNHEY and CDR2 SMNVEV (reference sequence). The V gene end was trimmed by 0 bases and the J gene end by 2 bases; junction bases not matched to a gene: 11. The CDR3 loop reads CASSLSGYRGAPQETQYF. The CDR3 DNA is TGTGCCAGCAGTTTATCTGGTTACAGGGGGGCCCCTCAAGAGACCCAGTACTTC.

This chain joins TRBV29-1 and TRBJ2-5; possible D gene TRBD2, 7 bases. CDR1 is SQVTM and CDR2 is ANQGSEA in the germline V gene. The CDR3 covers 12 residues. Deletions cut 6 bases from V and 7 bases from J, with 15 bases between. The CDR3 here is CSVWGGRATQYF. The DNA for the CDR3 is TGCAGCGTATGGGGGGGCCGTGCGACCCAGTACTTC. The variable domain in full, completed from reference TRBV29-1 and TRBJ2-5, reads SAVISQKPSRDICQRGTSLTIQCQVDSQVTMMFWYRQQPGQSLTLIATANQGSEATYESGFVIDKFPISRPNLTFSTLTVSNMSPEDSSIYLCSVWGGRATQYFGPGTRLLVL.

The chain is built from TRBV5-4 and TRBJ1-2; TRBD1 might be the D (6 bases). The V end was cut by 2 bases, the J end by 4 bases, with 15 bases between. The CDR3 sequence is 15 residues long. CDR1 SGHNT and CDR2 YYREEE come from the germline V gene (reference sequence). CDR3 residues: CASSFNNRVSYGYTF. CDR3 in DNA: TGTGCCAGCAGCTTTAACAACAGGGTCTCCTATGGCTACACCTTC. Full variable domain (rest looked up from reference TRBV5-4 and TRBJ1-2): ETGVTQSPTHLIKTRGQQVTLRCSSQSGHNTVSWYQQALGQGPQFIFQYYREEENGRGNFPPRFSGLQFPNYSSELNVNALELDDSALYLCASSFNNRVSYGYTFGSGTRLTVV.

This clone has just a few counts. This chain connects TRBV10-1 to TRBJ2-1; 8 bases are a match to TRBD2. Germline CDR1 WNHNN, CDR2 SYGVQD (reference sequence). This CDR3 comprises 17 residues. V dropped 2 bases and J dropped 0; count of bases not matched to a gene: 6. In DNA, the CDR3 is TGCGCCAGCAGTGAGGGCCTAGCGGGTGGCTCCTACAATGAGCAGTTCTTC. Translation: CASSEGLAGGSYNEQFF.

This clone occurred a few times. This rearrangement joins TRBV7-2 to TRBJ2-7; a possible D gene is TRBD1 (6 bases). The CDR3 sequence is 12 residues long. Germline CDR1 SGHTA, CDR2 FQGNSA. V was clipped by 10 bases and J by 3 bases, with 13 bases between them. The CDR3 DNA sequence: TGTGCCACCGAACCACAGGGCTACGAGCAGTACTTC. Its translation is CATEPQGYEQYF.